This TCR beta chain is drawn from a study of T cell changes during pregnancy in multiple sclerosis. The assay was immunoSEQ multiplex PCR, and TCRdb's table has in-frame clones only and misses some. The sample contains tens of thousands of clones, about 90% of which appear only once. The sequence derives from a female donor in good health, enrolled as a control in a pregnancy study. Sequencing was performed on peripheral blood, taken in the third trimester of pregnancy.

CDR3 residues: CASSGATIAGGPDTQYF. In nucleotides, the CDR3 is TGTGCCAGCAGCGGAGCCACAATAGCGGGGGGCCCAGATACGCAGTATTTT. The rearrangement uses TRBV9 and TRBJ2-3; 10 bases map to TRBD2. V trimming: 3 bases; J trimming: 4 bases; junction bases outside the gene matches: 11. The CDR3 loop spans 17 amino acids. Looked up from germline, CDR1 is SGDLS and CDR2 is YYNGEE.